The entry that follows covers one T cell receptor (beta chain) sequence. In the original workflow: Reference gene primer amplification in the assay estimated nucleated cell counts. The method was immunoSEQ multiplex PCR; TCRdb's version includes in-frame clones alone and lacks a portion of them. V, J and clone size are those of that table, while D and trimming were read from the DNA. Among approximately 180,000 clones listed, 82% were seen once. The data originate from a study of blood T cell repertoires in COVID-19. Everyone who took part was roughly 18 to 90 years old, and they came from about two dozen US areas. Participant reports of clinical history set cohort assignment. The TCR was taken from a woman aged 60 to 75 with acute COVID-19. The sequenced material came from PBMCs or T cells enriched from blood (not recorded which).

The CDR3 DNA reads as TGTGCCAGCAGCTTTGACAGCTCTGGAAACACCATATATTTT. It yields the protein CASSFDSSGNTIYF. The chain has TRBV13 and TRBJ1-3; tentatively, D is TRBD1 (5 bases). The CDR3 is made up of 14 amino acids. Trimming left V 3 bases short and J 0 bases short, with 6 bases between. The germline V gene encodes CDR1 PRHDT and CDR2 FYEKMQ (reference sequence). The full variable domain, in which reference TRBV13 and TRBJ1-3 provide the parts outside the CDR3, is AAGVIQSPRHLIKEKRETATLKCYPIPRHDTVYWYQQGPGQDPQFLISFYEKMQSDKGSIPDRFSAQQFSDYHSELNMSSLELGDSALYFCASSFDSSGNTIYFGEGSWLTVV.